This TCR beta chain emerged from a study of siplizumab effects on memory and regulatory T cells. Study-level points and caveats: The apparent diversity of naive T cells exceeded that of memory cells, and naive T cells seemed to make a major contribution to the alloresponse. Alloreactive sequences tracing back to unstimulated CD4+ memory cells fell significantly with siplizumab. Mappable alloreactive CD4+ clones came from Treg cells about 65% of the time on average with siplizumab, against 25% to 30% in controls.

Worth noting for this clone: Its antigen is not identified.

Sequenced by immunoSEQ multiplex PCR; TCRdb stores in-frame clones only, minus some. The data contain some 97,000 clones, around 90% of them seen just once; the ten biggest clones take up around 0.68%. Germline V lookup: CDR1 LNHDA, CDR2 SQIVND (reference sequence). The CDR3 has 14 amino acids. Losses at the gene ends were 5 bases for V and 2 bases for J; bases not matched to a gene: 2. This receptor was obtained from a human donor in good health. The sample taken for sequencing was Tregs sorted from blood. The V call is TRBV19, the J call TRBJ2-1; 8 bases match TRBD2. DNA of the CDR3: TGTGCCAGTAGTCGGGGGGGGACCTACAATGAGCAGTTCTTC. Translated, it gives CASSRGGTYNEQFF.